These T cell receptor beta chains were read from a single sample in a study of blood T cell repertoires in COVID-19. Profiled with immunoSEQ multiplex PCR; TCRdb holds only in-frame clones, not every one. This table holds under 100,000 clones, more than 85% found once. The sequenced sample consisted of peripheral blood. The receptors originated from a man in his forties or fifties with acute or convalescent COVID-19. Both conserved end residues are part of each CDR3. The order of the fields is V gene, CDR3 protein.

TRBV5-4	CASSRETGEETQYF
TRBV11-2	CASSLSRTSGRVGDTQYF
TRBV5-8	CASSFRTGGGTLHF
TRBV30	CAWRNSRQGGSGNTIYF
TRBV6-5	CASSYMISGYTF
TRBV2	CASSGQREHTEAFF
TRBV28	CASSTQGATNEKLFF
TRBV7-3	CASSLNSGPYEQYF
TRBV5-6	CASSFGHRTNTEAFF
TRBV2	CASRGRDRSTDTQYF
TRBV7-2	CASSLGTAYQETQYF
TRBV7-6	CASSLEGRLSGNTIYF
TRBV5-1	CASSTSGTGSYEQYF
TRBV6-2/TRBV6-3	CASSAVWGGNTGELFF
TRBV5-8	CASSLAWDRPYEQYF
TRBV27	CASRTGGDYGYTF
TRBV5-4	CASSPDRGALEAFF
TRBV7-9	CASSGGRQESYEQYF
TRBV19	CASSTQGMNTEAFF
TRBV10-3	CAISEGRRISNEKLFF
TRBV4-3	CASSQGTALGFNYGYTF
TRBV24-1	CATSDRGSNQPQHF
TRBV7-9	CASSESRTGISYEQYF
TRBV5-6	CASSSLEAPNEKLFF
TRBV21-1	CASSKAPGDRSSNYGYTF
TRBV2	CASGDRLYGYTF
TRBV30	CAWSHRDTNQPQHF
TRBV2	CASSKMPLVQETQYF
TRBV3-1/TRBV3-2	CASSQSGVKFYEQYF
TRBV3-1/TRBV3-2	CASSITGDTEAFF
TRBV4-2	CASSQDFKSGDPPYEQYF
TRBV29-1	CSAESGISYNEQFF
TRBV15	CATSRVQGADEKLFF
TRBV28	CASSTAGQGAINEQFF
TRBV12-3/TRBV12-4	CASSLSLAGELFF